A single sample gave rise to the 10 T cell receptor beta chains below, sequenced in a study of metastatic and nonmetastatic thyroid tumors. Until they underwent thyroid surgery, no patient had received any treatment. TCRdb re-called the PCR reads with MiXCR. Altogether 30,000 to 45,000 clones are present, 25% to 30% being singletons, with the ten largest covering about a tenth. Sequencing used blood. These receptors all come from a male donor with papillary thyroid cancer or a benign thyroid nodule (not recorded which). Some clones in this sample may be carry-over from other donors' samples.

This clone was seen more than once but under ten times. The rearrangement links TRBV29-1 to TRBJ2-7; 7 bases agree with TRBD1. The CDR3 extends over 14 amino acids. Looked up from germline, CDR1 is SQVTM and CDR2 is ANQGSEA. Trimming at V came to 7 bases and at J to 0 bases, leaving 9 bases not matched to a gene. CDR3 DNA sequence: TGCAGCGCGACAGGGATCGAGAGCTCCTACGAGCAGTACTTC. Its translation: CSATGIESSYEQYF.

This clone is deemed medium-sized (0.01 to 0.1%). The chain uses TRBV6-4 and TRBJ2-1; D gene unclear. The CDR3 covers 13 residues. Germline CDR1 is MRHNA and CDR2 is SNTAGT. V lost 2 bases, J lost 3 bases, and 5 bases lay in between. CDR3 nucleotides: TGTGCCAGCAGTGACGGGGACTACAATGAGCAGTTCTTC. The encoded protein is CASSDGDYNEQFF.

This chain links TRBV11-2 with TRBJ2-1; D not resolved. Germline V gene lookup returns CDR1 SGHAT and CDR2 FQNNGV. Trimming took off 0 bases at V and 0 bases at J, with 6 bases between the two ends. The CDR3 contains 15 residues. Written as DNA, the CDR3 is TGTGCCAGCAGCTTAGACCTTAGCTCCTACAATGAGCAGTTCTTC. Its translation: CASSLDLSSYNEQFF.

V is TRBV5-1 and J is TRBJ1-1; unclear D gene. CDR1 and CDR2 from the germline V gene are SGHRS and YFSETQ. Trimming pared 0 bases from V and 6 bases from J, leaving 12 bases between. CDR3 size: 14 residues. The CDR3 spells CASSLVGTRPEAFF. CDR3 nucleotide sequence: TGCGCCAGCAGCTTGGTAGGTACACGACCTGAAGCTTTCTTT.

This clone was counted a few times. The rearrangement uses TRBV6-1 and TRBJ1-2, with a tentative D call TRBD1 (5 bases). V dropped 2 bases and J dropped 8 bases, with 12 bases sitting between them. CDR1 MNHNS and CDR2 SASEGT come from the germline V gene. This CDR3 contains 13 residues. The CDR3 nucleotides read TGTGCCAGCAGTGAACTGCGGGGGAACGGCTACACCTTC. Its translation is CASSELRGNGYTF.

The chain has TRBV7-2 and TRBJ2-7; TRBD1 matches at 9 bases. Germline lookup yields CDR1 SGHTA and CDR2 FQGNSA. This CDR3 contains 13 residues. The V and J ends lost 10 bases and 4 bases, in that order; junction bases with no gene match: 8. The chain's CDR3 is CAITRTGAYEQYF. CDR3 bases: TGTGCCATCACCCGGACAGGGGCGTACGAGCAGTACTTC.

This clone was counted between two and nine times. This rearrangement joins TRBV12-3 or TRBV12-4 to TRBJ1-2; TRBD1 matches at 7 bases. CDR3 size: 14 residues. J gave up 4 bases and V 6 bases, and 8 bases lay outside the gene matches. The CDR3 here is CASSRQGSSYGYTF. DNA of the CDR3: TGTGCCAGCAGCCGACAGGGTTCGAGCTATGGCTACACCTTC.

This clone was found a few times. The rearrangement links TRBV2 to TRBJ2-5; 10 bases map to TRBD2. V shed 5 bases, J shed 3 bases, and the junction held 3 bases outside the gene matches. The CDR3 runs 14 residues. CDR1 is SNHLY, CDR2 FYNNEI, per germline. CDR3 region: CASSLAGEEETQYF. CDR3 sequence (DNA): TGTGCCAGCAGTCTAGCGGGAGAGGAAGAGACCCAGTACTTC.

This clone has just a few counts. The chain uses TRBV6-5 and TRBJ2-7; TRBD1 matches at 8 bases. With V trimmed by 0 bases and J by 4 bases, 2 bases remained unmatched. The germline V gene encodes CDR1 MNHEY and CDR2 SVGAGI. This CDR3 is built from 14 residues. The CDR3, as DNA: TGTGCCAGCAGTTACTCAACAGGGGGTTACGAGCAGTACTTC. Its translation is CASSYSTGGYEQYF.

The rearrangement links TRBV4-2 to TRBJ2-1; 8 nucleotides agree with TRBD2. The V segment lost 4 bases and the J segment 8 bases; nucleotides outside the gene matches: 13. Germline CDR1 reads LGHNA; CDR2 reads YNFKEQ. The CDR3 covers 16 residues. This CDR3 is CASSLHGLDGGDEQFF. The CDR3 nucleotides are TGTGCCAGCAGCCTCCACGGACTAGACGGGGGGGATGAGCAGTTCTTC.